The clone carrying this T cell receptor beta chain was counted a single time. This record comes from a study of chemoradiotherapy in HPV16-positive cancers. V shed 3 bases and J 3 bases; nucleotides not matched to a gene: 5. CDR1 and CDR2 from the germline V gene are ENHRY and SYGVKD. This CDR3 contains 15 residues. Sequencing used immunoSEQ multiplex PCR; TCRdb keeps in-frame clones, though not all of them. In the table there are 5,500 to 7,000 clones, about 80% of which are singletons. This sequence was found in a human donor with HPV-associated anogenital cancer. This chain joins TRBV10-3 and TRBJ2-5; TRBD1 agrees at 9 bases. The specimen was taken from a patient who underwent chemoradiotherapy. As DNA, the CDR3 is TGTGCCATCAGTGATAAGGACAGGGGAAAAGAGACCCAGTACTTC. Protein sequence: CAISDKDRGKETQYF.